Each of the 2 T cell receptor beta chains below was sequenced from the same sample in a study of T cell repertoires in cytomegalovirus infection (dated by TCRdb to the late 2010s). The sequencer was an Illumina HiSeq 1500. TCRdb trimmed public reads at Q25 via fastp, called clones via MiXCR and kept in-frame beta chains. All rows with the same CDR3 protein become a single entry with the most common DNA and genes. This sample has under 850,000 distinct CDR3 sequences in its table, and 35% of those were observed once. The biggest ten clones account for 2.5% to 3.5% of the sample. The material sequenced was PBMCs. The receptors derive from a human donor in good health (CMV status not recorded). Some clones in this sample may be carry-over from other donors' samples.

V and J are TRBV19 and TRBJ1-5; D is perhaps TRBD1 (6 bases). This CDR3 region has 13 residues. Trimming took off 9 bases at V and 7 bases at J, with 16 bases between the two ends. The germline V gene encodes CDR1 LNHDA and CDR2 SQIVND (reference sequence). The CDR3 nucleotides read TGTGCCAGCCAGTTTCAGGGGTTCCAGCCCCAGCATTTT. This sequence encodes CASQFQGFQPQHF.

This clonotype was seen only a few times. The CDR3 sequence is CASSLAGSVDTQYF. CDR3 sequence (DNA): TGTGCCAGCAGCTTAGCCGGGAGTGTCGATACGCAGTATTTT. The rearrangement joins TRBV7-2 to TRBJ2-3, with D perhaps TRBD2 (6 bases). With 0 bases removed from V and 6 bases from J, the gap between germline ends came to 10 bases. In germline, CDR1 is SGHTA, CDR2 FQGNSA. The CDR3 sequence is 14 residues long.